Described below is a single T cell receptor beta chain sequence and its context. What it binds is unknown. These data come from a study of cytomegalovirus exposure and HLA in healthy donors. Study context: HLA-typed donors contributed 80 million or so unique TCRs, which were held in an early data release. Whole-study results and caveats: Several V segments, TRBV6-2 and TRBV6-3 among them, could not be told apart and were dropped. A highly shared variant cluster was judged a likely technical artifact.

This CDR3 spans 16 amino acids. Germline V gene lookup returns CDR1 SGHTA and CDR2 FQGTGA. V shed 1 base and J shed 4 bases, with 15 bases lying between them. It was with 60 Vbeta and 13 Jbeta primers that the PCR ran. Authors' data handling: Around 11 million shared chains were among approximately 80 million unique TCR beta chains counted in a later analysis. The method was immunoSEQ multiplex PCR; TCRdb's version includes in-frame clones alone and lacks a portion of them. Clone size and V and J calls were adopted from that table, with D and trimming inferred from the DNA. The table records under 150,000 clones, approximately 78% of them present only once.

The J gene is TRBJ2-3, the V gene TRBV7-3; tentative D call: TRBD2 (5 bases). The sample taken for sequencing was PBMCs. The clonotype was recovered from a middle-aged woman in good health and CMV-seropositive. In DNA form, the CDR3 reads TGTGCCAGCAGCTTAATGGCGACTGGGAGCGCAGATACGCAGTATTTT. Encoded protein: CASSLMATGSADTQYF.